This passage covers 28 T cell receptor beta chains from one sample sequenced in a study of blood T cell repertoires in COVID-19. Assay: immunoSEQ multiplex PCR; the TCRdb copy retains only in-frame clones and omits some. The sample yields over 85,000 clones, 88% seen once. Sequencing was carried out using peripheral blood. These receptors were taken from a woman between 50 and 59 years old with acute or convalescent COVID-19.

The chain combines TRBV6-4 with TRBJ2-7, with a possible D match to TRBD1 (6 bases). The CDR3 has 12 residues. Germline CDR1 MRHNA, CDR2 SNTAGT. V was cut by 9 bases and J by 4 bases, with 13 bases left in between. The CDR3 coding sequence is TGTGCCAGAATAAAACAGGGTTACGAGCAGTACTTC. It yields the protein CARIKQGYEQYF.

V and J are TRBV28 and TRBJ1-1, with 7 bases matching TRBD1. The CDR3 loop spans 13 amino acids. Per the germline V gene, CDR1 is MDHEN and CDR2 is SYDVKM. V was clipped by 4 bases and J by 11 bases; unmatched bases: 10. The CDR3 DNA sequence: TGTGCCAGCAGTTCCCTCAACCTCAGGGGGGCTTTCTTT. Translating gives CASSSLNLRGAFF.

V and J are TRBV3-1 (or the pseudogene TRBV3-2) and TRBJ1-3; D is unresolved. V lost 0 bases and J 2 bases, leaving 8 bases between the germline ends. CDR1 LGHDT and CDR2 YNNKEL come from the germline V gene (reference sequence). The length of the CDR3 is 15 residues. CDR3 sequence: CASSQDRVPGNTIYF. CDR3 bases: TGTGCCAGCAGCCAAGATCGGGTGCCTGGAAACACCATATATTTT.

The chain recombines TRBV3-1 (or the pseudogene TRBV3-2) with TRBJ2-1; TRBD2 agrees at 9 bases. Trimming at V came to 1 base and at J to 7 bases, leaving 5 bases not matched to a gene. The CDR3 has 15 amino acids. Germline CDR1 is LGHDT and CDR2 is YNNKEL (reference sequence). CDR3 bases: TGTGCCAGCAGCCAAGTAGCGGGAGTAAGAAATGAGCAGTTCTTC. Encoded protein: CASSQVAGVRNEQFF.

The chain combines TRBV28 with TRBJ2-1, with 9 bases lining up with TRBD2. V lost 3 bases and J lost 7; bases outside the gene matches: 7. Germline loops: CDR1 MDHEN, CDR2 SYDVKM. The CDR3 is 15 residues long. The CDR3 region has the DNA TGTGCCAGCAGTTTTAGCGGGAGTAGGGCAAATGAGCAGTTCTTC. The encoded protein is CASSFSGSRANEQFF.

V and J are TRBV4-1 and TRBJ1-2; tentatively, D is TRBD1 (5 bases). V dropped 0 bases and J dropped 8 bases, with 16 bases sitting between them. The CDR3 contains 15 residues. Germline V gene sequence: CDR1 MGHRA, CDR2 YSYEKL. CDR3 sequence reads: CASSQDFGGSEGYTF. Written as DNA, the CDR3 is TGCGCCAGCAGCCAAGATTTTGGGGGGTCAGAGGGCTACACCTTC.

The chain recombines TRBV5-6 with TRBJ1-1; 7 bases map to TRBD1. Germline V lookup: CDR1 SGHDT, CDR2 YYEEEE. The CDR3 extends over 13 amino acids. J gave up 5 bases and V 7 bases, and 8 bases lay outside the gene matches. Here the CDR3 reads CASVPQGLTEAFF. The CDR3 region has the DNA TGTGCCAGCGTCCCACAGGGGCTGACTGAAGCTTTCTTT.

This clone has just a few counts. This rearrangement joins TRBV5-1 to TRBJ1-2; TRBD1 matches 10 bases. CDR3 length: 17 amino acids. Losses at the gene ends were 0 bases for V and 2 bases for J; bases not matched to a gene: 7. CDR1 is SGHRS and CDR2 is YFSETQ in the germline V gene. CDR3 DNA: TGCGCCAGCAGCTTGGCCCTAGGACAGGGGGACAACTATGGCTACACCTTC. Protein: CASSLALGQGDNYGYTF. The complete variable domain, with remaining parts taken from reference TRBV5-1 and TRBJ1-2, reads KAGVTQTPRYLIKTRGQQVTLSCSPISGHRSVSWYQQTPGQGLQFLFEYFSETQRNKGNFPGRFSGRQFSNSRSEMNVSTLELGDSALYLCASSLALGQGDNYGYTFGSGTRLTVV.

The gene calls are TRBV28 and TRBJ2-3; no clear D gene. Germline V gene data show CDR1 as MDHEN and CDR2 as SYDVKM. The V gene lost 4 bases and the J gene lost 10 bases, with 12 bases spanning the gap. This CDR3 has 12 amino acids. CDR3 coding DNA: TGTGCCAGCAGTTCCACTGTGAGTGCGCAGTATTTT. Amino acid sequence: CASSSTVSAQYF.

This chain links TRBV19 with TRBJ2-3, with 7 bases identical to TRBD2. The germline CDR1 and CDR2 sequences are LNHDA and SQIVND (reference sequence). This CDR3 comprises 16 residues. With V trimmed by 5 bases and J by 4 bases, 12 bases remained unmatched. The CDR3 here is CASSGHMGGKADTQYF. In DNA form, the CDR3 reads TGTGCCAGTAGTGGCCACATGGGAGGGAAGGCAGATACGCAGTATTTT.

V usage is TRBV6-5 and J usage is TRBJ2-7, with 9 bases aligning to TRBD2. CDR3 length equals 14 residues. Losses at the gene ends were 7 bases for V and 10 bases for J; bases not matched to a gene: 14. The germline gives CDR1 MNHEY, CDR2 SVGAGI. This CDR3 is CASTTGGTSSPQYF. The CDR3 bases are TGTGCCAGCACTACCGGCGGGACTAGCAGTCCCCAGTACTTC.

This clone was observed once. The chain is built from TRBV28 and TRBJ2-7; D is ambiguous. The CDR3 extends over 13 amino acids. The germline V and J ends were trimmed by 3 bases and 3 bases, with 9 bases remaining between them. Germline CDR1 is MDHEN and CDR2 is SYDVKM. CDR3 bases: TGTGCCAGCAGTTTCGCGATTTACTACGAGCAGTACTTC. It encodes CASSFAIYYEQYF.

V is TRBV21-1 and J is TRBJ2-7; the D call of TRBD1 is as the table states it, not checked on the DNA. TRBV21-1 is described as a pseudogene. The length of the CDR3 is 15 residues. This CDR3 reads CASSTGRGTSYEQYF. In DNA form, the CDR3 reads TGTGCCAGCAGCACCGGCAGGGGGACCTCCTACGAGCAGTACTTC.

V usage is TRBV6-5 and J usage is TRBJ2-7; the match to TRBD1 covers 9 bases. Germline CDR1 MNHEY, CDR2 SVGAGI. The CDR3 is 14 amino acids. V lost 6 bases and J lost 2; bases outside the gene matches: 5. The CDR3 protein is CASSRRDRAYEQYF. CDR3 DNA sequence: TGTGCCAGCAGCCGCCGGGACAGGGCCTACGAGCAGTACTTC.

V usage is TRBV18 and J usage is TRBJ2-3, with D uncertain. V lost 0 bases and J lost 3, with 10 bases in between. CDR1 is KGHSH and CDR2 is LQKENI in the germline V gene. The CDR3 sequence is 15 residues long. In nucleotides, the CDR3 is TGTGCCAGCTCACCACCGGCGACGGGTACAGATACGCAGTATTTT. This codes for CASSPPATGTDTQYF.

V usage is TRBV7-9 and J usage is TRBJ1-1; D not certain. Germline V lookup: CDR1 SEHNR, CDR2 FQNEAQ (reference sequence). Trimming took off 2 bases at V and 1 base at J, with 5 bases between the two ends. This CDR3 has 13 amino acids. CDR3 in DNA: TGTGCCAGCAGCTTACAGTCGAACACTGAAGCTTTCTTT. It translates to CASSLQSNTEAFF.

This chain links TRBV7-9 with TRBJ1-1; 9 bases are shared with TRBD1. The CDR3 extends over 14 amino acids. Germline loops: CDR1 SEHNR, CDR2 FQNEAQ (reference sequence). V shed 7 bases, J shed 1 base, and the junction held 4 bases outside the gene matches. This CDR3 is CASNPGQGNTEAFF. CDR3 bases: TGTGCCAGCAACCCGGGACAGGGGAACACTGAAGCTTTCTTT.

The chain recombines TRBV6-5 with TRBJ1-1; D gene uncertain. Germline CDR1 MNHEY, CDR2 SVGAGI. Between the trimmed V and J ends, which lost 6 bases and 3 bases, there was a span of 14 bases. The CDR3 extends over 14 amino acids. The DNA for the CDR3 is TGTGCCAGCAGCCCGAACGGAGGGTACACTGAAGCTTTCTTT. It codes for CASSPNGGYTEAFF.

This chain uses TRBV28 with TRBJ2-7, with D possibly TRBD2 on 5 matching bases. CDR3 size: 15 residues. Trimming stripped 4 bases from V and 3 bases from J, with 16 bases between. The V gene's germline CDR1 is MDHEN and CDR2 SYDVKM. The CDR3 nucleotides read TGTGCCAGCAGTTCCCTGGCCGGGAATTACTACGAGCAGTACTTC. This gives the protein CASSSLAGNYYEQYF.

This clone occurred a few times. The chain recombines TRBV27 with TRBJ2-2; no clear D gene. Trimming took off 6 bases at V and 6 bases at J, with 17 bases between the two ends. CDR3 size: 15 residues. The germline V gene encodes CDR1 MNHEY and CDR2 SMNVEV (reference sequence). CDR3 nucleotides: TGTGCCAGCAGCCCTGAGTCAGCTCTAGCCGGGGAGCTGTTTTTT. This sequence encodes CASSPESALAGELFF.

The rearrangement uses TRBV18 and TRBJ1-5, with no clear D. There are 13 residues in the CDR3. Germline CDR1 and CDR2: KGHSH and LQKENI. V dropped 3 bases and J dropped 3 bases, with 6 bases sitting between them. For the CDR3, the DNA is TGTGCCAGCTCACCCCAGGACAATCAGCCCCAGCATTTT. Translation: CASSPQDNQPQHF.

This sequence joins TRBV5-6 and TRBJ2-6; 7 positions match TRBD1. Per the germline V gene, CDR1 is SGHDT and CDR2 is YYEEEE. This CDR3 comprises 16 residues. Trimming cost V 0 bases and J 0 bases; bases outside gene matches: 0. Here the CDR3 reads CASSLDRGSGANVLTF. DNA for the CDR3: TGTGCCAGCAGCTTGGACAGGGGCTCTGGGGCCAACGTCCTGACTTTC.

The chain links TRBV29-1 to TRBJ2-2; D possibly corresponds to TRBD2 (6 bases). This CDR3 spans 14 amino acids. Germline V gene lookup returns CDR1 SQVTM and CDR2 ANQGSEA. Between the trimmed V and J ends, which lost 6 bases and 6 bases, there was a span of 17 bases. CDR3 residues: CSVATSPRAGELFF. The CDR3 region has the DNA TGCAGCGTGGCGACTAGTCCCAGGGCCGGGGAGCTGTTTTTT.

V and J are TRBV19 and TRBJ1-1; 7 bases line up with TRBD1. The germline CDR1 and CDR2 sequences are LNHDA and SQIVND (reference sequence). The CDR3 covers 15 residues. V trimming: 5 bases; J trimming: 1 base; junction bases outside the gene matches: 7. For the CDR3, the DNA is TGTGCCAGTAGTGCCCGACAGGGAACGAACACTGAAGCTTTCTTT. Its protein product is CASSARQGTNTEAFF.

The gene calls are TRBV6-2 or TRBV6-3 and TRBJ2-4; no clear D gene. Germline-derived CDR1 and CDR2 are MNHEY and SVGEGT. V gave up 4 bases and J gave up 5 bases, with 9 bases separating them. The CDR3 loop spans 13 amino acids. The chain's CDR3 is CASSSRNENIQYF. CDR3 sequence (DNA): TGTGCCAGCAGTTCCAGGAATGAAAACATTCAGTACTTC.

The chain links TRBV3-1 (or the pseudogene TRBV3-2) to TRBJ2-1; 7 bases are shared with TRBD2. Germline CDR1 reads LGHDT; CDR2 reads YNNKEL (reference sequence). The V segment lost 0 bases and the J segment 5 bases; nucleotides outside the gene matches: 4. The CDR3 consists of 15 residues. The CDR3 region has the DNA TGTGCCAGCAGCCAAGAATGGGGGAGGGACAATGAGCAGTTCTTC. It specifies CASSQEWGRDNEQFF.

The chain employs TRBV3-1 (or the pseudogene TRBV3-2) and TRBJ2-5, with D tentatively TRBD1 (5 bases). The CDR3 covers 14 residues. The V gene lost 4 bases and the J gene lost 5 bases, with 14 bases spanning the gap. Germline-derived CDR1 and CDR2 are LGHDT and YNNKEL (reference sequence). CDR3 sequence (DNA): TGTGCCAGCAGCCGCCGGCAGGGTATTGAGACCCAGTACTTC. Protein: CASSRRQGIETQYF.

The V gene is TRBV28, the J gene TRBJ2-1; 7 bases fit TRBD2. The germline V gene has CDR1 MDHEN and CDR2 SYDVKM. The junction had 2 bases not matched to a gene; V was cut back by 3 bases and J by 3 bases. CDR3 size: 14 residues. The DNA of the CDR3 is TGTGCCAGCAGTTTTGGACTAGACTACAATGAGCAGTTCTTC. Translating it yields CASSFGLDYNEQFF.